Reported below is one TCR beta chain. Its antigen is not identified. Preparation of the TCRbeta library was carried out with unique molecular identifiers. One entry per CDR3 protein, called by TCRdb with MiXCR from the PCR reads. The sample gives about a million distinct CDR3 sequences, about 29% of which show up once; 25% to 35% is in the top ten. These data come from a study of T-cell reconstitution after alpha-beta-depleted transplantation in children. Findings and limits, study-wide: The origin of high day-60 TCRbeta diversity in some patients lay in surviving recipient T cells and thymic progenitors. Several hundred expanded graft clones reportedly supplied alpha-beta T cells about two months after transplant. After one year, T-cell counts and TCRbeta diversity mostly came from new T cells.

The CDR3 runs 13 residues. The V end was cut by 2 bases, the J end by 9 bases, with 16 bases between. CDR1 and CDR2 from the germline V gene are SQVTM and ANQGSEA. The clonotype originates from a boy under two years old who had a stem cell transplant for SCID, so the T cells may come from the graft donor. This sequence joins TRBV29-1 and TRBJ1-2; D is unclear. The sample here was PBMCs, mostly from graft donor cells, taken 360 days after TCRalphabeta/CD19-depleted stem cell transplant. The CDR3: CSVEPGLMMSYTF. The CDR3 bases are TGCAGCGTTGAACCGGGCCTGATGATGAGCTACACCTTC.